This entry concerns a single T cell receptor beta chain. Its specificity is not known. Its ends do not fully match the called genes, so a read error is possible. Each sample yielded at least 6 million isolated PBMCs. The sample is drawn from a study of blood T cells in healthy people across ages. General study points: Researchers deemed the diversity estimates from one million T cells underestimates.

For the second PCR, which ran for about 6 to 11 cycles, a sample-barcoded 5' primer and a J-beta primer mix were used. Each CDR3 protein is one row after TCRdb ran MiXCR on the 5' RACE reads. The sample consists of approximately 850,000 distinct CDR3 sequences, roughly 60% of them appearing once. This TCR came from a man aged 30-40 years in good health. Source material: blood.

The CDR3 sequence is CATSRERQGSNQPQHF. In nucleotides, the CDR3 is TGCGCCACCAGCAGAGAAAGACAGGGAAGCAATCAGCCCCAGCATTTT. J is TRBJ1-5 and V is TRBV15, with 7 nucleotides matching TRBD1. Germline CDR1 reads LNHNV; CDR2 reads YYDKDF (reference sequence). The CDR3 has 16 amino acids. Drawing the rest from reference TRBV15 and TRBJ1-5, the complete variable domain is DAMVIQNPRYQVTQFGKPVTLSCSQTLNHNVMYWYQQKSSQAPKLLFHYYDKDFNNEADTPDNFQSRRPNTSFCFLDIRSPGLGDTAMYLCATSRERQGSNQPQHFGDGTRLSIL.